Given below is one T cell receptor (beta chain) in context. As yet, its antigen is unknown. Other nucleotide sequences from this sample produce the same CDR3. CDR1 and CDR2 from the germline V gene are MNHNS and SASEGT. The CDR3 extends over 17 amino acids. V gave up 2 bases and J gave up 9 bases; unmatched junction bases: 12. The data belong to a study of cytomegalovirus exposure and HLA in healthy donors. Study-level findings and limits: Investigators reported 150 to 200 TCR beta chains as tied to cytomegalovirus.

The study ran its PCR with 60 Vbeta and 13 Jbeta primers. Sequenced by immunoSEQ multiplex PCR; TCRdb stores in-frame clones only, minus some. The repertoire consists of some 190,000 clones, with less than 85% occurring once and the leading ten covering 1%. The chain links TRBV6-1 to TRBJ2-1, with TRBD2 matching over 11 bases. Sequenced sample: PBMCs. The clonotype was recovered from a boy between 2 and 10 years old in good health and CMV-seronegative. In DNA form, the CDR3 reads TGTGCCAGCAGTGAAAGGACTAGCGGGCTCCTGGGGATTGAGCAGTTCTTC. It yields the protein CASSERTSGLLGIEQFF.